This passage covers 20 T cell receptor beta chains from one sample sequenced in a study of OX40 agonist ivuxolimab in advanced cancers. Sequencing was performed with immunoSEQ multiplex PCR; in TCRdb, only in-frame clones are kept and a portion is missing. Of about 16,000 clones listed, just over 85% were seen once; the top ten hold 0.6% to 0.7%. The sample in question was CD4+ or CD8+ T cells sorted from blood, obtained in a trial of the OX40 agonist ivuxolimab. These receptors originate from an adult with an advanced solid tumor such as melanoma, head and neck, liver or kidney cancer.

V and J are TRBV5-6 and TRBJ1-5; a weak D match, TRBD1 (5 bases). Trimming pared 0 bases from V and 3 bases from J, leaving 7 bases between. The germline V gene encodes CDR1 SGHDT and CDR2 YYEEEE. The CDR3 length is 14 residues. The CDR3 reads CASSLAGNNQPQHF. DNA of the CDR3: TGTGCCAGCAGCTTGGCAGGGAACAATCAGCCCCAGCATTTT. The full variable domain, with the rest looked up from reference TRBV5-6 and TRBJ1-5, is DAGVTQSPTHLIKTRGQQVTLRCSPKSGHDTVSWYQQALGQGPQFIFQYYEEEERQRGNFPDRFSGHQFPNYSSELNVNALLLGDSALYLCASSLAGNNQPQHFGDGTRLSIL.

The V call is TRBV6-1, the J call TRBJ1-2; possible D gene TRBD1, 6 bases. Per the germline V gene, CDR1 is MNHNS and CDR2 is SASEGT. Trimming took off 11 bases at V and 4 bases at J, with 20 bases between the two ends. CDR3 length equals 14 residues. CDR3 DNA: TGTGCCGCCACAGCACGGGGGCAGGGCTATGGCTACACCTTC. Protein sequence: CAATARGQGYGYTF.

V and J are TRBV6-1 and TRBJ2-5, with D tentatively TRBD2 (5 bases). Trimming stripped 4 bases from V and 1 base from J, with 13 bases between. This CDR3 has 15 amino acids. The germline V gene encodes CDR1 MNHNS and CDR2 SASEGT. This chain's CDR3 is CASSVEGLFQETQYF. As DNA, the CDR3 is TGTGCCAGCAGTGTAGAGGGTCTCTTCCAAGAGACCCAGTACTTC.

The gene calls are TRBV2 and TRBJ2-3; the D is unclear. The ends were cut back, 8 bases at V and 2 bases at J, with 17 bases in the middle. The CDR3 spans 15 residues. Germline V CDR1 and CDR2: SNHLY, FYNNEI. CDR3 region: CASRVSTSHTDTQYF. CDR3 DNA: TGTGCCAGCCGAGTGAGTACGTCGCACACAGATACGCAGTATTTT.

The chain uses TRBV2 and TRBJ2-1; 9 nucleotides align to TRBD1. Per germline, CDR1 SNHLY and CDR2 FYNNEI. This CDR3 comprises 16 residues. J lost 8 bases, V lost 7 bases, and 15 bases had no gene match. CDR3 sequence reads: CASKGQGQAGTDEQFF. Here the CDR3 DNA reads TGTGCCAGCAAGGGACAGGGTCAAGCGGGAACCGATGAGCAGTTCTTC.

The rearrangement links TRBV5-6 to TRBJ2-3; no clear D. The CDR3 contains 15 residues. With 0 bases removed from V and 2 bases from J, the gap between germline ends came to 10 bases. The germline CDR1 and CDR2 sequences are SGHDT and YYEEEE. The CDR3 protein is CASSLAQTHTDTQYF. CDR3 bases: TGTGCCAGCAGCTTGGCTCAGACCCACACAGATACGCAGTATTTT.

Here the CDR3 DNA reads TGTGCCAGCAGTGAGGGGTTGAACACTGAAGCTTTCTTT. Protein product: CASSEGLNTEAFF. V usage is TRBV6-4 and J usage is TRBJ1-1; D not certain. The CDR3 runs 13 residues. Germline V gives CDR1 MRHNA, CDR2 SNTAGT. V was trimmed by 3 bases and J by 0 bases, leaving 5 bases between them.

This clone was observed a single time. The V and J genes are TRBV30 and TRBJ2-1, with 7 bases identical to TRBD1. CDR3 length: 14 residues. Germline V gene lookup returns CDR1 GTSNPN and CDR2 SVGIG (reference sequence). The ends lost 0 bases at V and 8 bases at J; junction bases unmatched: 7. The DNA of the CDR3 is TGTGCCTGGAGTGTTTTCCTAGGGGGCGATGAGCAGTTCTTC. This codes for CAWSVFLGGDEQFF.

V gene TRBV5-1 combines with J gene TRBJ1-5; maybe TRBD1 (5 bases). Deletions cut 1 base from V and 3 bases from J, with 11 bases between. The CDR3 has 15 residues. The germline V gene has CDR1 SGHRS and CDR2 YFSETQ. As DNA, the CDR3 is TGCGCCAGCAGCTTGAATGGGGGGTTCAATCAGCCCCAGCATTTT. This encodes CASSLNGGFNQPQHF.

This sequence joins TRBV13 and TRBJ1-3, with unresolved D. The CDR3 loop spans 16 amino acids. In germline, CDR1 is PRHDT, CDR2 FYEKMQ (reference sequence). V was pared by 5 bases and J by 0 bases, with 14 bases between. In DNA form, the CDR3 reads TGTGCCAGCAGCCCCTACGGAGTTGGCTCTGGAAACACCATATATTTT. It translates to CASSPYGVGSGNTIYF.

The genes are TRBV10-1 and TRBJ1-5; D possibly corresponds to TRBD1 (6 bases). Germline V gene sequence: CDR1 WNHNN, CDR2 SYGVQD (reference sequence). V was clipped by 6 bases and J by 0 bases, with 15 bases between them. CDR3 length equals 16 residues. CDR3 sequence reads: CASSPIDRFSNQPQHF. CDR3 bases: TGCGCCAGCAGCCCAATCGACAGGTTTAGCAATCAGCCCCAGCATTTT.

The chain employs TRBV6-5 and TRBJ1-2, with a possible D match to TRBD1 (6 bases). The CDR3 runs to 14 residues. V dropped 0 bases and J dropped 7 bases, with 12 bases sitting between them. Germline CDR1 and CDR2: MNHEY and SVGAGI. The CDR3 reads CASSYSKQGGGYTF. In DNA, the CDR3 is TGTGCCAGCAGTTACTCGAAACAGGGTGGTGGCTACACCTTC.

V usage is TRBV11-3 and J usage is TRBJ2-1, with D perhaps matching TRBD1 (6 bases). V was cut by 5 bases and J by 8 bases, with 10 bases left in between. There are 12 residues in the CDR3. Germline-derived CDR1 and CDR2 are SGHNT and YENEEA. The CDR3 region has the DNA TGTGCCAGCAGCGACCAGGGGTATGAGCAGTTCTTC. It encodes CASSDQGYEQFF.

On this clone: Other nucleotide sequences from this sample produce the same CDR3. The chain links TRBV19 to TRBJ2-3; 7 positions match TRBD2. V trimming: 3 bases; J trimming: 6 bases; junction bases outside the gene matches: 12. CDR1 and CDR2 from the germline V gene are LNHDA and SQIVND (reference sequence). The CDR3 loop spans 16 amino acids. CDR3 protein: CASSITFGTKRDTQYF. The DNA for the CDR3 is TGTGCCAGTAGTATCACCTTCGGGACTAAAAGGGATACGCAGTATTTT. Filled out from reference TRBV19 and TRBJ2-3, the complete variable domain reads DGGITQSPKYLFRKEGQNVTLSCEQNLNHDAMYWYRQDPGQGLRLIYYSQIVNDFQKGDIAEGYSVSREKKESFPLTVTSAQKNPTAFYLCASSITFGTKRDTQYFGPGTRLTVL.

The gene calls are TRBV7-9 and TRBJ2-7, with a weak D call TRBD1 (6 bases). Germline V CDR1 and CDR2: SEHNR, FQNEAQ (reference sequence). The CDR3 is made up of 13 amino acids. Trimming removed 2 bases at V and 7 bases at J, with 12 bases between. CDR3 sequence: CASSLNRVGEQYF. Here the CDR3 DNA reads TGTGCCAGCAGCTTAAACAGGGTGGGGGAGCAGTACTTC.

V usage is TRBV29-1 and J usage is TRBJ2-7; 8 bases line up with TRBD2. The CDR3 is made up of 11 amino acids. Germline CDR1 SQVTM, CDR2 ANQGSEA. V lost 3 bases and J lost 10; bases outside the gene matches: 5. The CDR3 is CSVDVGTSQYF. The CDR3 nucleotides are TGCAGCGTTGATGTGGGGACTAGTCAGTACTTC.

This chain links TRBV5-1 with TRBJ2-7; D is perhaps TRBD1 (5 bases). The CDR3 is made up of 14 amino acids. Trimming cost V 4 bases and J 0 bases, with 11 bases left between them. Germline V lookup: CDR1 SGHRS, CDR2 YFSETQ. The CDR3, as DNA: TGCGCCAGCAGCGATCAGGGATCCTCCTACGAGCAGTACTTC. Its translation: CASSDQGSSYEQYF. Based on the CDR3 plus reference TRBV5-1 and TRBJ2-7, the full variable domain is KAGVTQTPRYLIKTRGQQVTLSCSPISGHRSVSWYQQTPGQGLQFLFEYFSETQRNKGNFPGRFSGRQFSNSRSEMNVSTLELGDSALYLCASSDQGSSYEQYFGPGTRLTVT.

The J gene is TRBJ2-1, the V gene TRBV6-6, with TRBD2 identical over 7 bases. The CDR3 sequence is 13 residues long. Germline V gene lookup returns CDR1 MNHNY and CDR2 SVGAGI (reference sequence). Trimming at V came to 5 bases and at J to 12 bases, leaving 10 bases not matched to a gene. This chain's CDR3 is CASSGGSSVGQFF. CDR3 in DNA: TGTGCCAGCAGTGGCGGGAGTTCGGTGGGGCAGTTCTTC.

This chain joins TRBV19 and TRBJ2-3; D gene unclear. Trimming stripped 5 bases from V and 4 bases from J, with 10 bases between. Germline V gene data show CDR1 as LNHDA and CDR2 as SQIVND (reference sequence). The CDR3 runs 13 residues. Here the CDR3 reads CASSPSRADTQYF. For the CDR3, the DNA is TGTGCCAGTAGTCCCTCCCGGGCAGATACGCAGTATTTT.

In this sample, this clone turned up a few times. The chain couples TRBV9 to TRBJ1-4; TRBD1 aligns across 7 bases. V lost 4 bases and J lost 7; bases outside the gene matches: 7. The CDR3 spans 14 residues. Germline V gives CDR1 SGDLS, CDR2 YYNGEE. The CDR3 DNA is TGTGCCAGCAGCTCGACAGGGAGGCGTGAAAAACTGTTTTTT. Its protein product is CASSSTGRREKLFF.